This T cell receptor (beta chain) was identified during a study of prognosis after radiotherapy for stage I lung cancer. Genomic DNA provided the template from which TCR beta CDR3 was amplified by two-round multiplex PCR. Each TRBV and TRBJ gene had its own primer in the first PCR round. Via MiXCR, TCRdb re-called the multiplex PCR reads, giving one row per CDR3 protein. The table records about 31,000 distinct CDR3 sequences, about 33% of them present only once. This clonotype was seen many times. The J segment lost 8 bases and the V segment lost 2 bases, leaving 4 bases of the junction unmatched. Germline CDR1 is GTSNPN and CDR2 is SVGIG (reference sequence). The CDR3 spans 14 residues.

The source of this sequence is a donor older than 45 with non-small cell lung cancer. Sequencing used PBMCs, obtained before or after stereotactic body radiation therapy (not recorded which). The chain links TRBV30 to TRBJ2-1, with TRBD1 identical over 12 bases. The DNA of the CDR3 is TGTGCCTGGAGTTCCGGGACAGGGGGCGATGAGCAGTTCTTC. It is translated as CAWSSGTGGDEQFF.